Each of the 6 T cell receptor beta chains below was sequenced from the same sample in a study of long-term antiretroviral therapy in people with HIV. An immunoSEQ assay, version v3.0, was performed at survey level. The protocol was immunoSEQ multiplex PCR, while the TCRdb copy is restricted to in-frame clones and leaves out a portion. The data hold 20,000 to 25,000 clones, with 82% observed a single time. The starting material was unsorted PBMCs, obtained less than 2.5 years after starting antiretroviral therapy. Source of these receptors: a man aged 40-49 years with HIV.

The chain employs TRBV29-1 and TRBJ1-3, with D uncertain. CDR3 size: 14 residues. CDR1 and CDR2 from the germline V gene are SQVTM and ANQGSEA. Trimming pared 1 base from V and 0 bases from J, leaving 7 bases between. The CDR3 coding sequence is TGCAGCGTTGAAGGGATTAGCTCTGGAAACACCATATATTTT. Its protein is CSVEGISSGNTIYF. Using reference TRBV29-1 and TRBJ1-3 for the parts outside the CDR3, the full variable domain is SAVISQKPSRDICQRGTSLTIQCQVDSQVTMMFWYRQQPGQSLTLIATANQGSEATYESGFVIDKFPISRPNLTFSTLTVSNMSPEDSSIYLCSVEGISSGNTIYFGEGSWLTVV.

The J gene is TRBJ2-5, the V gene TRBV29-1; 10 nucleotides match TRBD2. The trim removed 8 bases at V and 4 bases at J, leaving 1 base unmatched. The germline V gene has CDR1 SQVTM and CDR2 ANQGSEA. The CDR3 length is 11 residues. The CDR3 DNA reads TGCAGCACTAGCGGGGCAGAGACCCAGTACTTC. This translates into CSTSGAETQYF. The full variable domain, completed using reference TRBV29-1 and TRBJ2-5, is SAVISQKPSRDICQRGTSLTIQCQVDSQVTMMFWYRQQPGQSLTLIATANQGSEATYESGFVIDKFPISRPNLTFSTLTVSNMSPEDSSIYLCSTSGAETQYFGPGTRLLVL.

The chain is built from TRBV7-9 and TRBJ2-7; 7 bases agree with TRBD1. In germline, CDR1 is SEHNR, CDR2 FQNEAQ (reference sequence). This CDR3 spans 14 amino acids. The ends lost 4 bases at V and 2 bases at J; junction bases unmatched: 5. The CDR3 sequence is CASSWKTGTYEQYF. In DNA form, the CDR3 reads TGTGCCAGCAGCTGGAAGACAGGGACCTACGAGCAGTACTTC.

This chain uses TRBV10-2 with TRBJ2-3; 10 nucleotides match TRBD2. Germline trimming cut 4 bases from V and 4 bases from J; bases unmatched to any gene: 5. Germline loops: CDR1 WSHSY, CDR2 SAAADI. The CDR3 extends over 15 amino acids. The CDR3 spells CASSGTGTSADTQYF. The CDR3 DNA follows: TGCGCCAGCAGTGGGACAGGGACTAGCGCAGATACGCAGTATTTT.

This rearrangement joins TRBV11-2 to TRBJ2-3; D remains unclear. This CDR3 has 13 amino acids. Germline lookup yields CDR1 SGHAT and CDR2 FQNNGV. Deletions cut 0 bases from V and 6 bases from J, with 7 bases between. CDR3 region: CASSLDRFDTQYF. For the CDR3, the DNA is TGTGCCAGCAGCTTAGACAGGTTCGATACGCAGTATTTT.

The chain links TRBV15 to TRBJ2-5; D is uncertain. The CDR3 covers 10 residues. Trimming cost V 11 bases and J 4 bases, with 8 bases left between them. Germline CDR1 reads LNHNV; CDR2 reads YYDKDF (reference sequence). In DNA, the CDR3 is TGTGCCCTGGGCGGAGAGACCCAGTACTTC. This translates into CALGGETQYF.